This TCR beta chain was sequenced for a study of blood T cell repertoires in COVID-19. Background on the study: In each case, the material was cDNA or gDNA derived from T cells, B-cell-depleted T cells, or PBMCs.

Generated by immunoSEQ multiplex PCR, the TCRdb table keeps only in-frame clones and is missing some. The data hold hundreds of thousands of clones, with approximately 85% observed a single time. The study recruited people aged about 18 to 95 years across about two dozen US areas. Donors in Cohort 3 who had recovered were those with two negative PCRs, healthcare professional clearance, or resolution of their symptoms. With 3 bases clipped from V and 0 bases from J, the junction kept 8 bases outside the gene matches. Germline CDR1 reads LNHDA; CDR2 reads SQIVND (reference sequence). This CDR3 has 17 amino acids.

The sample consisted of PBMCs or T cells enriched from blood (not recorded which). This receptor was taken from a man aged 25 to 45 who had recovered from COVID-19. The chain combines TRBV19 with TRBJ2-5; 9 positions match TRBD2. This CDR3 is CASSIGPSGGYQETQYF. CDR3 sequence (DNA): TGTGCCAGTAGTATCGGGCCAAGCGGGGGGTACCAAGAGACCCAGTACTTC.